This T cell receptor beta chain was identified in a study of blood T cell repertoires in COVID-19. The wider study: COVID-19 samples, acute and convalescent, were from the United States, Italy and Spain. PBMCs, B-cell-depleted T cells, or T cells were the source of the cDNA or gDNA that made up the material.

Here immunoSEQ multiplex PCR was the method, and the copy in TCRdb shows in-frame clones only, minus some. The sample consists of under 250,000 clones, about 80% of them appearing once. The clonotype was recovered from a man of 80 years or more with acute or convalescent COVID-19. The sequencing sample was made of peripheral blood.

The CDR3 protein is CASSPRAGAHDQGQPQHF. DNA for the CDR3: TGTGCCAGCTCACCACGGGCAGGGGCACACGACCAGGGTCAGCCCCAGCATTTT. J is TRBJ1-5 and V is TRBV18, with D perhaps TRBD1 (6 bases). The CDR3 covers 18 residues. The V end was cut by 1 base, the J end by 6 bases, with 22 bases between. The germline V gene encodes CDR1 KGHSH and CDR2 LQKENI. Drawing the rest from reference TRBV18 and TRBJ1-5, the complete variable domain is NAGVMQNPRHLVRRRGQEARLRCSPMKGHSHVYWYRQLPEEGLKFMVYLQKENIIDESGMPKERFSAEFPKEGPSILRIQQVVRGDSAAYFCASSPRAGAHDQGQPQHFGDGTRLSIL.